The clone carrying this TCR beta chain was seen more than once but under ten times. Its antigen remains unidentified. These data come from a study of CD8 T cells in ankylosing spondylitis. J lost 7 bases, V lost 3 bases, and 2 bases had no gene match. The V gene's germline CDR1 is SGHRS and CDR2 YFSETQ. CDR3 length equals 14 residues. TCRdb processed the 5' RACE reads anew with MiXCR; each CDR3 protein has one entry. The repertoire holds 150,000 to 200,000 distinct CDR3 sequences, around 10% seen once, with about 27% in the top ten. Study-wide findings and caveats: Earlier studies detected some motif variants in reactive arthritis synovial fluid and blood. What appeared characteristic of ankylosing spondylitis blood was a TCR beta motif of eight highly homologous variants. Disease-associated clones were reportedly significantly overrepresented in matched ankylosing spondylitis synovial fluid.

The TCR originated in a male donor with ankylosing spondylitis or in good health (not recorded which). Sequenced: blood, either unsorted or a sorted T cell fraction (not recorded which). The V and J genes are TRBV5-1 and TRBJ1-6; TRBD1 aligns across 9 bases. The CDR3 coding sequence is TGCGCCAGCAGCTGGGACAGGGTGAATTCACCCCTCCACTTT. As protein: CASSWDRVNSPLHF.